This note documents a single TCR beta chain sequence. Per the original data handling: The assay estimated nucleated cells by amplifying reference gene primers. TCRdb's table, derived via immunoSEQ multiplex PCR, lists solely in-frame clones and lacks some. V and J calls and clone size are as listed in that table; D and trimming were resolved from the DNA. This table has roughly 260,000 clones, around nine tenths appearing once. The data were obtained in a study of blood T cell repertoires in COVID-19. The germline gives CDR1 KGHSH, CDR2 LQKENI. The CDR3 runs 16 residues. With 1 base removed from V and 4 bases from J, the gap between germline ends came to 16 bases. Researchers sorted participants into cohorts using their self-reported clinical history.

The rearrangement uses TRBV18 and TRBJ2-5; tentatively, D is TRBD2 (7 bases). The TCR originated in a woman aged 18-30 years who had recovered from COVID-19. Material: PBMCs or T cells enriched from blood (not recorded which). The CDR3 sequence is CASSPQWNREGETQYF. The CDR3 bases are TGTGCCAGCTCACCACAATGGAACAGGGAGGGAGAGACCCAGTACTTC.